These 20 T cell receptor beta chains originate from one sample sequenced in a study of neurological immune-mediated disorders. TCRdb ran MiXCR on the 5' RACE reads and lists one entry per CDR3 protein. The table lists around 49,000 distinct CDR3 sequences, approximately 12% of them singletons. Time point denoted: longitudinal time-point 3. The sample was PBMCs. Every receptor here comes from a male donor with HTLV-1-associated myelopathy (HAM/TSP).

This clonotype appeared many times. The CDR3 sequence is CASSGLGWQPQHF. CDR3 nucleotides: TGTGCCAGCAGTGGTTTGGGGTGGCAGCCCCAGCATTTT. V usage is TRBV12-3 or TRBV12-4 and J usage is TRBJ1-5; D is uncertain. Trimming stripped 5 bases from V and 7 bases from J, with 12 bases between. This CDR3 has 13 residues.

The table lists this clonotype with many counts. The CDR3 protein is CSVERGRVESPLHF. DNA of the CDR3: TGCAGTGTAGAGCGCGGCAGGGTAGAATCACCCCTCCACTTT. This chain connects TRBV20-1 to TRBJ1-6, with TRBD1 as a possible D gene (5 bases). Trimming removed 7 bases from V and 10 bases from J, with 20 bases in between. Germline CDR1 DFQATT, CDR2 SNEGSKA (reference sequence). This CDR3 is built from 14 residues.

In this sample, this clonotype turned up many times. The V and J genes are TRBV5-1 and TRBJ1-1; D remains unclear. With 0 bases removed from V and 4 bases from J, the gap between germline ends came to 13 bases. The CDR3 length is 15 residues. CDR1 and CDR2 from the germline V gene are SGHRS and YFSETQ. Written as DNA, the CDR3 is TGCGCCAGCAGCTTGGAGGAGGGAAGAGGCACTGAAGCTTTCTTT. Translated: CASSLEEGRGTEAFF.

This clonotype has ten or more counts. The chain carries TRBV12-3 or TRBV12-4 and TRBJ1-5; 9 bases agree with TRBD1. This CDR3 region has 17 residues. V lost 6 bases and J lost 2; bases outside the gene matches: 11. As DNA, the CDR3 is TGTGCCAGCAGCCGTCGGACAGGGGTTGCGGGCAATCAGCCCCAGCATTTT. Amino acids: CASSRRTGVAGNQPQHF.

This clonotype ranks as medium-sized. The CDR3 DNA sequence: TGCAGTGCTAAATGGGCTAGGTTGGAGACCGGGGAGCTGTTTTTT. Translated, it gives CSAKWARLETGELFF. The rearrangement links TRBV20-1 to TRBJ2-2; D remains unclear. Trimming stripped 4 bases from V and 5 bases from J, with 17 bases between. The CDR3 loop spans 15 amino acids. CDR1 is DFQATT and CDR2 is SNEGSKA in the germline V gene (reference sequence).

This clonotype has ten or more counts. The chain is built from TRBV7-2 and TRBJ2-3; D is unresolved. The CDR3 spans 12 residues. V was pared by 5 bases and J by 6 bases, with 9 bases between. Germline V gene sequence: CDR1 SGHTA, CDR2 FQGNSA. This chain's CDR3 is CASSPRVDTQYF. Written as DNA, the CDR3 is TGTGCCAGCAGCCCACGTGTGGATACGCAGTATTTT.

In this sample, this clonotype turned up many times. This chain uses TRBV10-3 with TRBJ2-5; 9 nucleotides match TRBD2. With V trimmed by 8 bases and J by 2 bases, 6 bases remained unmatched. In germline, CDR1 is ENHRY, CDR2 SYGVKD. This CDR3 region has 14 residues. CDR3 in DNA: TGTGCCATCTCCGCTAGCGGGGAACAAGAGACCCAGTACTTC. This codes for CAISASGEQETQYF.

The chain recombines TRBV5-1 with TRBJ1-2; 9 nucleotides align to TRBD1. The CDR3 sequence is 13 residues long. The germline gives CDR1 SGHRS, CDR2 YFSETQ. With V trimmed by 8 bases and J by 2 bases, 4 bases remained unmatched. CDR3 amino acids: CASRQGGNYGYTF. The CDR3 nucleotides are TGCGCCAGTCGACAGGGGGGAAACTATGGCTACACCTTC.

The chain links TRBV11-3 to TRBJ2-1; D gene ambiguous. Looked up from germline, CDR1 is SGHNT and CDR2 is YENEEA. CDR3 length: 14 amino acids. Trimming stripped 3 bases from V and 8 bases from J, with 14 bases between. The CDR3 sequence is CASSLGSTFDEQFF. CDR3 nucleotides: TGTGCCAGCAGCTTGGGATCCACCTTCGATGAGCAGTTCTTC.

The chain couples TRBV28 to TRBJ2-7; D possibly corresponds to TRBD2 (6 bases). The CDR3 is 16 residues long. V shed 7 bases and J shed 1 base, with 20 bases lying between them. Germline CDR1 and CDR2: MDHEN and SYDVKM. The CDR3 here is CASIPVGGYPSYEQYF. CDR3 coding DNA: TGTGCCAGCATTCCAGTGGGGGGTTACCCTTCCTACGAGCAGTACTTC. The full variable domain, with the rest looked up from reference TRBV28 and TRBJ2-7, is DVKVTQSSRYLVKRTGEKVFLECVQDMDHENMFWYRQDPGLGLRLIYFSYDVKMKEKGDIPEGYSVSREKKERFSLILESASTNQTSMYLCASIPVGGYPSYEQYFGPGTRLTVT.

Ten or more counts support this clonotype. The chain's CDR3 is CASSKGQGANTIYF. CDR3 in DNA: TGTGCCAGCAGCAAGGGACAGGGGGCAAACACCATATATTTT. This rearrangement joins TRBV3-1 to TRBJ1-3, with TRBD1 matching 12 bases. Unmatched junction bases numbered 2, after V lost 5 bases and J lost 6 bases. This CDR3 region has 14 residues. CDR1 and CDR2 from the germline V gene are LGHDT and YNNKEL (reference sequence).

This clonotype was counted ten times or more. The rearrangement uses TRBV7-2 and TRBJ2-7; 7 bases match TRBD1. V was pared by 5 bases and J by 2 bases, with 12 bases of the junction left unmatched. This CDR3 has 16 amino acids. The germline V gene encodes CDR1 SGHTA and CDR2 FQGNSA. This CDR3 reads CASSPLPRDSPYEQYF. For the CDR3, the DNA is TGTGCCAGCAGCCCCCTCCCACGGGACAGCCCCTACGAGCAGTACTTC.

This clonotype was observed at least ten times. The chain combines TRBV28 with TRBJ2-5; possibly TRBD1 for D (6 bases). This CDR3 has 14 amino acids. The V and J ends lost 4 bases and 1 base respectively, with 10 bases between them. The germline V gene encodes CDR1 MDHEN and CDR2 SYDVKM. The chain's CDR3 is CASSWTDIQETQYF. Written as DNA, the CDR3 is TGTGCCAGCAGTTGGACAGATATCCAAGAGACCCAGTACTTC.

This clonotype was counted ten times or more. CDR3 bases: TGTGCCAGTACACGGTTTAGCGGGGAGCTGTTTTTT. Protein sequence: CASTRFSGELFF. The chain employs TRBV12-3 or TRBV12-4 and TRBJ2-2; D not certain. The ends were cut back, 9 bases at V and 7 bases at J, with 12 bases in the middle. The CDR3 runs 12 residues.

This clonotype has a count of ten or more. This sequence joins TRBV20-1 and TRBJ1-4; TRBD1 aligns across 7 bases. V lost 0 bases to trimming and J lost 4 bases; unmatched junction nucleotides: 11. Germline V gene sequence: CDR1 DFQATT, CDR2 SNEGSKA (reference sequence). The CDR3 sequence is 17 residues long. CDR3 coding DNA: TGCAGTGCTAGAGACCTCAGGGGGGGGACGTTTAATGAAAAACTGTTTTTT. Translated: CSARDLRGGTFNEKLFF.

This clonotype has at least ten counts. The rearrangement joins TRBV2 to TRBJ1-1; perhaps TRBD1 as D (5 bases). CDR1 and CDR2 (germline): SNHLY, FYNNEI. CDR3 length: 14 amino acids. V was pared by 5 bases and J by 1 base, with 11 bases between. Written as DNA, the CDR3 is TGTGCCAGCAGTCAGGACAACCCGAACACTGAAGCTTTCTTT. This sequence encodes CASSQDNPNTEAFF.

This clonotype has more than one count but fewer than ten. The rearrangement uses TRBV12-3 or TRBV12-4 and TRBJ2-2; 7 bases line up with TRBD1. V was clipped by 7 bases and J by 6 bases; unmatched bases: 8. The CDR3 contains 14 residues. For the CDR3, the DNA is TGTGCCAGCATCGCGATCACAGGGGCCGGGGAGCTGTTTTTT. Encoded protein: CASIAITGAGELFF.

This clonotype was seen ten or more times. The J gene is TRBJ2-7, the V gene TRBV2; no definite D call. This CDR3 spans 13 amino acids. Germline loops: CDR1 SNHLY, CDR2 FYNNEI. V was shortened by 5 bases and J by 3 bases, with 11 bases between the two germline ends. DNA of the CDR3: TGTGCCAGCAGTCCCCCCGAGAGCTACGAGCAGTACTTC. Its translation is CASSPPESYEQYF.

This clonotype was recorded a few times. This chain links TRBV18 with TRBJ1-4; 8 bases align to TRBD1. Germline-derived CDR1 and CDR2 are KGHSH and LQKENI. Trimming at V came to 3 bases and at J to 7 bases, leaving 10 bases not matched to a gene. The CDR3 sequence is 16 residues long. This chain's CDR3 is CASSPVSGQGREKLFF. The CDR3 region has the DNA TGTGCCAGCTCACCTGTGTCCGGACAGGGCCGTGAAAAACTGTTTTTT.

This clonotype was observed a few times. The genes are TRBV9 and TRBJ2-2; tentatively, D is TRBD1 (5 bases). V was cut by 3 bases and J by 4 bases, with 10 bases left in between. The CDR3 has 14 residues. Germline-derived CDR1 and CDR2 are SGDLS and YYNGEE. The CDR3 nucleotides are TGTGCCAGCAGCGCCAGGGCAACCACCGGGGAGCTGTTTTTT. This translates into CASSARATTGELFF.